This T cell receptor (beta chain) was captured by sequencing in a study of identical twins' blood T cells. Study-level findings and limits: Out-of-frame TCRbeta clonotypes reportedly had markedly more similar V usage in twins than unrelated donors.

This clonotype was seen ten or more times. Its antigen is not known. The CDR3 is made up of 15 amino acids. The V end lost 0 bases, the J end lost 9 bases, and 15 bases lay between the germline ends. CDR1 and CDR2 from the germline V gene are SEHNR and FQNEAQ (reference sequence). A previously described protocol, modified, built RNA-based TCR cDNA libraries. Both ends of each TCR cDNA library bore sample-specific barcodes. TCRdb re-called the 5' RACE reads through MiXCR, storing one row per CDR3 protein. Of 350,000 to 400,000 distinct CDR3 sequences listed, 28% are singletons. The receptor was derived from a woman between 18 and 50 years old in good health. The V and J genes are TRBV7-9 and TRBJ1-5; TRBD1 might be the D (5 bases). The specimen was PBMCs. CDR3 sequence: CASSLAGRDLMPQHF. The CDR3 DNA reads as TGTGCCAGCAGCTTAGCTGGCAGGGACCTCATGCCCCAGCATTTT.